The source of this TCR beta chain is a study of monozygotic twins with cystic fibrosis (dated by TCRdb to 2020 to 2023). Study-level background: Barcoded libraries were prepared from roughly 3 micrograms of fragmented DNA with around 15 PCR cycles. The study compared TCR beta repertoires within and between 16 monozygotic twin pairs with cystic fibrosis to assess genetic influence on V and J gene usage. Twins were ranked among approximately 1,100 cohort participants for weight-for-height and FEVPerc (FEV1 disease centile) on the day of blood sampling. Made up mostly of children and adolescents, the cohort included ten female and six male twin pairs ranging in age from about 2.0 to 40 years, with a median of roughly 8.4 years. Data for three of the twin pairs had been reported earlier in a different context.

On this clone itself: Its antigen remains unidentified. Per-base quality was not reported, and no clone a single base away is much larger than it.

Following the manufacturer's instructions, TCR beta CDR3 regions were amplified by multiplex PCR with the immunoSEQ immune profiling system. Sequencing was performed on an Illumina NextSeq system. Per the original workflow: The immunoSEQ Analyzer platform handled processing of the sequence data, and clonality was calculated by taking the square root of Simpson's index of productive rearrangements. Similarity in V and J usage was measured by Jensen-Shannon distance, and OLGA was used to compute CDR3 generation probabilities. The researchers looked up shared CDR3 sequences in the immuneACCESS database (August 2020) and in VDJdb (December 2020). TCRdb obtained this table from immuneACCESS and retained in-frame rearrangements with V and J assigned. These tables miss some clones; where compared with another copy, unresolved V genes account for less than half of the shortfall, and the remainder is unexplained. V and J calls and clone size are copied from that table; D and trimming were computed from the DNA. The table for this sample lists tens of thousands of clones; under 90% of them were counted only once. Under 2% of the sample comes from the top ten.

The twin pairs came from the European Cystic Fibrosis Twin and Sibling Study Cohort, which recruited patients from 150 to 200 CF clinics across 14 European countries. Zygosity and CFTR genotype were verified in-house, with zygosity tested by multiplex PCR of nine short tandem repeat loci. Peripheral blood was sampled from each twin, and clinical parameters were recorded on the day of blood sampling. Genomic DNA was isolated from peripheral blood cells with phenol/chloroform and kept in TE buffer at 4 degrees C. Broad study findings and their caveats: Only a small cohort was studied, and no association of shared CDR3 numbers with age, concordance or disease severity was found. Simpson clonality was generally low (median around 0.01), suggesting a naive-dominated repertoire, with higher clonality in the most severely affected patients. Significantly higher nucleotide-identical clonotype sharing was observed within monozygotic CF twin pairs than between unrelated CF individuals (P = 0.000026, Mann-Whitney). In 13 of 16 pairs, V gene usage most closely resembled the co-twin's, and the same held for J usage in 8 of 16 pairs, a pattern suggesting genetic constraints.

Trimming at the junction amounts to 8 bases on V and 5 bases on J, and the germline ends lie 21 bases apart. Via the germline V gene, CDR1 is SGHVS and CDR2 FNYEAQ. The CDR3 numbers 16 residues from cysteine through phenylalanine. Only CDR3 DNA remains: 48 bases, in frame from the first base. This sequence uses TRBV7-6 and TRBJ1-4; the D gene is possibly TRBD1, with 6 bases matching. The clonotype originates from a girl aged 2 to 10 with cystic fibrosis. The specimen sequenced was blood. CDR3 protein: CASDIKRGHRNEKLFF. The nucleotides read TGTGCCAGCGATATAAAACGGGGACACAGGAATGAAAAACTGTTTTTT. Reference TRBV7-6 and TRBJ1-4 proteins supply the regions before and after the CDR3; the full variable domain is: GAGVSQSPRYKVTKRGQDVALRCDPISGHVSLYWYRQALGQGPEFLTYFNYEAQQDKSGLPNDRFSAERPEGSISTLTIQRTEQRDSAMYRCASDIKRGHRNEKLFFGSGTQLSVL.